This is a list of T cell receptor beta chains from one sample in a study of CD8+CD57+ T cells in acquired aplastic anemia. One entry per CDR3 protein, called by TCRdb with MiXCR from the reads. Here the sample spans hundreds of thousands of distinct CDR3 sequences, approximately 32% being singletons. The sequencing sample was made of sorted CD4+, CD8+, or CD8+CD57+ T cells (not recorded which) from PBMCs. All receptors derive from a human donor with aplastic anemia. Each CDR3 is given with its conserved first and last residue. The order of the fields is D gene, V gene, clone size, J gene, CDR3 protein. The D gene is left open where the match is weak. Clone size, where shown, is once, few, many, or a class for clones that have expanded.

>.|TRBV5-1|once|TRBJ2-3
CASSLDSGGADTQYF
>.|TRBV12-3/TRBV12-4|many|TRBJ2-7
CASSLSGNAYEQYF
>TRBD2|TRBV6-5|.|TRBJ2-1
CASSYPPGGNEQFF
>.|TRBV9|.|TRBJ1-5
CASSVWGNQPQHF
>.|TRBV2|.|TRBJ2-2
CASRGSGRAGELFF
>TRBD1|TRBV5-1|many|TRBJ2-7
CASSVGQGGHEQYF
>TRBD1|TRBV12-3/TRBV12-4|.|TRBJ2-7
CASAGTGFYEQYF
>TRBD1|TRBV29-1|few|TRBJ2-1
CSLDRGEQFF
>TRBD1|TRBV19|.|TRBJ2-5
CASSTSGTGSLETQYF
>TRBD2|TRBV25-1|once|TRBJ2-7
CASLRGYEQYF
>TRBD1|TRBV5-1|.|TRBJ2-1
CASSRQGAQGEQFF
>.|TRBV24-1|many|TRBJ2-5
CATSDLQTGAQETQYF
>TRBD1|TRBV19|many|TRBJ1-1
CASRDRVKTEAFF
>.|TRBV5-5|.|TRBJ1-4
CASSAISREGEKLFF
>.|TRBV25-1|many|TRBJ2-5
CASSAPPGAREETQYF
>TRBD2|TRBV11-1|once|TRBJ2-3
CASSAKPGLAFDTQYF
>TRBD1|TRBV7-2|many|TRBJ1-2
CASSLEWDRGSGYTF
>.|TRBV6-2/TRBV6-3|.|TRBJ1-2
CASSRWTRTADGYTF
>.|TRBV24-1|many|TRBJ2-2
CATSPERSGELFF
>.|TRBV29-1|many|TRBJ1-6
CSVGTELNSPLHF
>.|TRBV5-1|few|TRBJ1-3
CASSLSSGARYPSSGNTIYF
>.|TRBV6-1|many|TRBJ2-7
CASSDPGHYEQYF
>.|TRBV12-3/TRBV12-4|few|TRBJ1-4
CASRWGPNEKLFF
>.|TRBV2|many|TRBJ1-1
CASSLHSRTANTEAFF
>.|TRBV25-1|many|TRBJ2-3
CASSEFGPDTQYF
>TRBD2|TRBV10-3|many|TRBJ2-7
CAISDLAGSYEQYF
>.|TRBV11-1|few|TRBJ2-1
CASSSRGGTGDNEQFF
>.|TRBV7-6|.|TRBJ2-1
CASSLAGDKINEQFF
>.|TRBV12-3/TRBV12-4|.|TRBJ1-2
CASSLAGAGSLNYGYTF